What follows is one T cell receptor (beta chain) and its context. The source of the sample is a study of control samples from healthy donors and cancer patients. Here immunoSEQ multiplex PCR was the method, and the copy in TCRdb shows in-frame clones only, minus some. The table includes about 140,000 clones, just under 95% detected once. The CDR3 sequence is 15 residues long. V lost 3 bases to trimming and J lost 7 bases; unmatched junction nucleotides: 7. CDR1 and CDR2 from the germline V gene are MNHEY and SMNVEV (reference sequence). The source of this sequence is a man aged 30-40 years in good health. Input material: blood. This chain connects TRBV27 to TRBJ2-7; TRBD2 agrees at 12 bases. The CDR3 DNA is TGTGCCAGCAGTTTTGGACTAGCGGGATTCTCGGAGCAGTACTTC. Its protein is CASSFGLAGFSEQYF.